Sequencing of this T cell receptor (beta chain) was carried out in a study of identical twins. Template switching (which added a universal primer site) was used, and cDNA carried unique molecular identifiers. TCRdb passed the 5' RACE reads through MiXCR, listing each CDR3 protein once. The repertoire has under 300,000 distinct CDR3 sequences, around 15% of them found once; the top ten carry approximately 9.3%. Trimming removed 4 bases from V and 9 bases from J, with 16 bases in between. The CDR3 extends over 13 amino acids. Germline CDR1 and CDR2: SGHRS and YFSETQ. Study-wide points: Abundant beta clonotypes from cord blood had fewer insertions, unlike memory repertoires, which showed none. For out-of-frame alpha sequences shared by twins, low generation probability was in excess.

This clonotype was counted a few times. Its antigen remains unknown. The specimen was memory (CD45RO+) T cells sorted from blood. This chain links TRBV5-1 with TRBJ2-5; D uncertain. This TCR was sampled from a young woman in good health. The CDR3: CASSLRTYSAQYF. Here the CDR3 DNA reads TGCGCCAGCAGCCTCCGGACCTATAGTGCCCAGTACTTC.